These 16 T cell receptor beta chains originate from one sample sequenced in a study of T cell repertoires in cytomegalovirus infection. TCRdb re-analysed the reads in MiXCR, keeping a single row per CDR3 protein. Of 450,000 to 600,000 distinct CDR3 sequences in the sample, about 42% were seen once. Their cognate antigens are unknown. The sample in question was cultured PBMCs, obtained from culture after CMV antigen stimulation. Receptor source: a human donor in good health (CMV status not recorded). Some clones in this sample may be carry-over from other donors' samples.

The gene calls are TRBV6-5 and TRBJ2-1; 8 bases fit TRBD2. Trimming cost V 8 bases and J 3 bases; bases outside gene matches: 6. Germline CDR1 is MNHEY and CDR2 is SVGAGI. CDR3 length equals 14 residues. The CDR3 sequence: CASQKREFYNEQFF. In DNA, the CDR3 is TGTGCCAGCCAAAAGCGGGAGTTCTACAATGAGCAGTTCTTC.

CDR3 protein: CASSYNRGGYGYTF. The CDR3 region has the DNA TGTGCCAGCAGCTACAACAGGGGCGGCTATGGCTACACCTTC. The chain is built from TRBV11-2 and TRBJ1-2; 7 bases line up with TRBD1. Trimming removed 4 bases from V and 4 bases from J; junction bases left unmatched: 6. From germline, CDR1 is SGHAT and CDR2 FQNNGV. The CDR3 has 14 residues.

The rearrangement uses TRBV7-2 and TRBJ2-5; D gene unclear. Germline V gene lookup returns CDR1 SGHTA and CDR2 FQGNSA. Trimming took 5 bases from V and 5 from J, leaving 12 bases between them. This CDR3 has 13 residues. The CDR3 sequence: CASSAGAGETQYF. In DNA, the CDR3 is TGTGCCAGCAGCGCCGGCGCCGGCGAGACCCAGTACTTC. Looking up the rest from reference TRBV7-2 and TRBJ2-5 gives the full variable domain: GAGVSQSPSNKVTEKGKDVELRCDPISGHTALYWYRQSLGQGLEFLIYFQGNSAPDKSGLPSDRFSAERTGGSVSTLTIQRTQQEDSAVYLCASSAGAGETQYFGPGTRLLVL.

The chain joins TRBV4-3 to TRBJ2-2; D is unclear. Germline CDR1 and CDR2: LGHNA and YSLEER. Trimming cost V 3 bases and J 3 bases, with 17 bases left between them. The CDR3 totals 17 residues. The CDR3 DNA sequence: TGCGCCAGCAGCCACCTCGTTGGGCGAGTCCACACCGGGGAGCTGTTTTTT. Translated, it gives CASSHLVGRVHTGELFF.

This clonotype was counted between two and nine times. The J gene is TRBJ2-7, the V gene TRBV7-2, with 8 bases aligning to TRBD1. Trimming at V came to 3 bases and at J to 5 bases, leaving 3 bases not matched to a gene. The germline CDR1 and CDR2 sequences are SGHTA and FQGNSA. The CDR3 extends over 13 amino acids. CDR3 protein: CASSLDREDEQYF. CDR3 coding DNA: TGTGCCAGCAGCTTGGACAGGGAGGACGAGCAGTACTTC.

The chain has TRBV6-1 and TRBJ1-1; 8 positions agree with TRBD1. With V trimmed by 11 bases and J by 4 bases, 15 bases remained unmatched. Per the germline V gene, CDR1 is MNHNS and CDR2 is SASEGT. The CDR3 contains 15 residues. The CDR3 spells CAGSSTDRAATEAFF. CDR3 sequence (DNA): TGTGCCGGATCTTCAACGGACAGGGCGGCCACTGAAGCTTTCTTT.

This chain links TRBV29-1 with TRBJ1-1; 11 positions agree with TRBD1. Looked up from germline, CDR1 is SQVTM and CDR2 is ANQGSEA. V lost 6 bases, J lost 11 bases, and 14 bases stayed unmatched. The CDR3 length is 14 residues. Here the CDR3 DNA reads TGCAGCGTACGCGGACAGGGGGCCGTGGAGAAGGCTTTCTTT. Translating gives CSVRGQGAVEKAFF.

This clonotype occurred a few times. The chain joins TRBV12-5 to TRBJ1-2; D not resolved. This CDR3 comprises 13 residues. Trimming removed 3 bases from V and 3 bases from J, with 8 bases in between. Germline V gene data show CDR1 as LGHNT and CDR2 as FRNRAP. CDR3 DNA: TGTGCTAGTGGTTTCAACGGTGACTATGGCTACACCTTC. Protein: CASGFNGDYGYTF. Using reference TRBV12-5 and TRBJ1-2 for the parts outside the CDR3, the full variable domain is DARVTQTPRHKVTEMGQEVTMRCQPILGHNTVFWYRQTMMQGLELLAYFRNRAPLDDSGMPKDRFSAEMPDATLATLKIQPSEPRDSAVYFCASGFNGDYGYTFGSGTRLTVV.

This clonotype was observed a handful of times. V and J are TRBV7-8 and TRBJ2-7, with D perhaps matching TRBD2 (6 bases). Germline V gives CDR1 SGHVS, CDR2 FQNEAQ. This CDR3 is 14 amino acids long. V was clipped by 5 bases and J by 4 bases, with 15 bases between them. CDR3 nucleotide sequence: TGTGCCAGCAGCCAACCGGGACTTGAGTACGAGCAGTACTTC. Residues: CASSQPGLEYEQYF.

The rearrangement uses TRBV5-8 and TRBJ2-5; no firm D call. The germline V gene encodes CDR1 SGHTS and CDR2 YDEGEE. V was trimmed by 0 bases and J by 7 bases, leaving 7 bases between them. The CDR3 consists of 12 residues. The DNA of the CDR3 is TGTGCCAGCAGCTTGGTCGCGAGGACCCAGTACTTC. Translating gives CASSLVARTQYF.

This clonotype was observed at least ten times. The chain has TRBV12-3 or TRBV12-4 and TRBJ1-4; D might be TRBD1 (6 bases). The CDR3 is made up of 15 amino acids. V shed 4 bases and J shed 4 bases, with 13 bases lying between them. The CDR3 DNA reads as TGTGCCAGCAGTTACAGGGACGGACTTAATGAAAAACTGTTTTTT. Its protein product is CASSYRDGLNEKLFF.

V gene TRBV6-1 combines with J gene TRBJ2-4; 7 nucleotides agree with TRBD2. J gave up 6 bases and V 2 bases, and 10 bases lay outside the gene matches. CDR3 length: 16 amino acids. Germline V gives CDR1 MNHNS, CDR2 SASEGT. CDR3 sequence: CASSEWGGPGRNIQYF. As DNA, the CDR3 is TGTGCCAGCAGTGAATGGGGAGGGCCGGGGCGAAACATTCAGTACTTC.

This clonotype occurred a few times. The V and J genes are TRBV7-8 and TRBJ2-1; no reliable D call. The CDR3 covers 16 residues. Germline CDR1 reads SGHVS; CDR2 reads FQNEAQ. Trimming pared 1 base from V and 4 bases from J, leaving 14 bases between. The CDR3 spells CASSLVGRVGYNEQFF. As DNA, the CDR3 is TGTGCCAGCAGCTTAGTCGGGCGCGTCGGGTACAATGAGCAGTTCTTC.

J is TRBJ2-7 and V is TRBV15; D is unclear. Trimming took 0 bases from V and 6 from J, leaving 12 bases between them. The germline V gene encodes CDR1 LNHNV and CDR2 YYDKDF (reference sequence). The length of the CDR3 is 14 residues. The DNA of the CDR3 is TGTGCCACCAGCAGAGATCCGAGCTATGGCGAGCAGTACTTC. It specifies CATSRDPSYGEQYF.

This clonotype has more than one count but fewer than ten. The genes are TRBV7-9 and TRBJ1-5; 7 bases map to TRBD1. CDR1 and CDR2 (germline): SEHNR, FQNEAQ (reference sequence). V was clipped by 5 bases and J by 5 bases; unmatched bases: 9. This CDR3 has 15 amino acids. The CDR3: CASSPTAQGDQPQHF. The CDR3 coding sequence is TGTGCCAGCAGCCCAACGGCTCAGGGGGATCAGCCCCAGCATTTT.

The rearrangement links TRBV20-1 to TRBJ2-3; TRBD2 is a possible D gene (6 bases). Germline CDR1 DFQATT, CDR2 SNEGSKA (reference sequence). V was pared by 1 base and J by 3 bases, with 14 bases between. CDR3 length: 15 amino acids. CDR3 amino acids: CSARGAGSGTDTQYF. CDR3 coding DNA: TGCAGTGCTAGAGGTGCGGGATCGGGTACAGATACGCAGTATTTT.